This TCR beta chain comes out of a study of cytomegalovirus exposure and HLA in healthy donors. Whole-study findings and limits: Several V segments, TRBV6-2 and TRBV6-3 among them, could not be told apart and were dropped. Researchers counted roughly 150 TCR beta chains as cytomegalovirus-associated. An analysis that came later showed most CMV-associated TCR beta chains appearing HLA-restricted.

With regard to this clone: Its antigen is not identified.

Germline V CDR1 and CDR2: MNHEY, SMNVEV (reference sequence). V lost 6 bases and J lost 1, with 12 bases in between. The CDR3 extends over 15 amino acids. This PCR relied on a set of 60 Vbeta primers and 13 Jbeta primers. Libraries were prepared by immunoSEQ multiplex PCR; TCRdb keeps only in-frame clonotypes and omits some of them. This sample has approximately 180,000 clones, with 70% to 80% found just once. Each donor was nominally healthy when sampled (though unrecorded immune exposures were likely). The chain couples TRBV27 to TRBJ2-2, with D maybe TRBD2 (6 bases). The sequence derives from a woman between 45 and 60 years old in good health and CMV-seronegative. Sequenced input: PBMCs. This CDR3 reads CASRTGAMNTGELFF. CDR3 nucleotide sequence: TGTGCCAGCAGGACGGGAGCGATGAACACCGGGGAGCTGTTTTTT.